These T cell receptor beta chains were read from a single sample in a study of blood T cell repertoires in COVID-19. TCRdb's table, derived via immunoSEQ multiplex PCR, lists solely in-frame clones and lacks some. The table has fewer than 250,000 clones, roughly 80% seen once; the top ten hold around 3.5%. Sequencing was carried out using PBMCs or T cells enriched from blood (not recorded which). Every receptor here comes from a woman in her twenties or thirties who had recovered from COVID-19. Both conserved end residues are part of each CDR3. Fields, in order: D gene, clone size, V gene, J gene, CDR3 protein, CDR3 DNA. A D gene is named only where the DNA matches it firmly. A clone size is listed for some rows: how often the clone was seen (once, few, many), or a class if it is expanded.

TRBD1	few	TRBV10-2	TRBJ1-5	CASSGTGGNQPQHF	TGCGCCAGCAGTGGTACAGGGGGCAATCAGCCCCAGCATTTT
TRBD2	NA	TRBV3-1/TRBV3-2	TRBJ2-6	CASSPRGGAGGANVLTF	TGTGCCAGCAGCCCCCGGGGGGGGGCGGGGGGGGCCAACGTCCTGACTTTC
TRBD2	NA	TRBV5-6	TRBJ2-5	CASTFTSGGLQETQYF	TGTGCCAGCACCTTCACTAGCGGGGGCCTTCAAGAGACCCAGTACTTC
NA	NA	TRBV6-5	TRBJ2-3	CASSHTDTQYF	TGTGCCAGCAGTCACACAGATACGCAGTATTTT
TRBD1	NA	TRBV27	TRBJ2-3	CASNPGTGGFTDTQYF	TGTGCCAGCAACCCCGGGACAGGGGGCTTCACAGATACGCAGTATTTT
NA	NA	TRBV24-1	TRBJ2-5	CATSDPAGLETQYF	TGTGCCACCAGTGACCCGGCCGGGTTGGAGACCCAGTACTTC
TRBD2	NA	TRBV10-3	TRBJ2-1	CAIRSTTSDQDNEQFF	TGTGCCATCAGATCGACGACTAGCGACCAAGACAATGAGCAGTTCTTC
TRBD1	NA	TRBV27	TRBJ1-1	CASSSGGTEAFF	TGTGCCAGCAGTTCAGGGGGCACTGAAGCTTTCTTT
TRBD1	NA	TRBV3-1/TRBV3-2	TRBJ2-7	CASSLGQGALMAGAYEQYF	TGTGCCAGCAGCCTCGGGCAGGGGGCGTTGATGGCAGGAGCCTACGAGCAGTACTTC
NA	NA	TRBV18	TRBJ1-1	CASSPLGGVRFTEAFF	TGTGCCAGCTCACCCCTCGGGGGAGTACGTTTTACTGAAGCTTTCTTT
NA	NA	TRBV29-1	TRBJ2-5	CSVAPSGVGTQYF	TGCAGCGTGGCGCCTTCAGGGGTGGGGACCCAGTACTTC
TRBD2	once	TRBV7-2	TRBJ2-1	CASSAERGTSEINEQFF	TGTGCCAGCAGCGCAGAGAGGGGGACTAGCGAAATTAATGAGCAGTTCTTC
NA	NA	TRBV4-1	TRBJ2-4	CASSQGIQGIIQYF	TGCGCCAGCAGCCAAGGGATACAGGGTATAATTCAGTACTTC
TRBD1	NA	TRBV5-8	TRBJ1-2	CASSLGNRGYGYGYTF	TGTGCCAGCAGCTTGGGGAACAGGGGCTATGGCTATGGCTACACCTTC
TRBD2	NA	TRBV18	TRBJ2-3	CASSQAGGPRDTQYF	TGTGCCAGCTCACAAGCGGGAGGGCCGAGGGATACGCAGTATTTT
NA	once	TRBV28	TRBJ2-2	CASRGGWANTGELFF	TGTGCCAGCAGGGGAGGTTGGGCGAACACCGGGGAGCTGTTTTTT
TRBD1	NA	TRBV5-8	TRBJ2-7	CASSLAPGQGSTTSGQYF	TGTGCCAGCAGCTTGGCACCGGGACAGGGAAGTACTACGAGCGGGCAGTACTTC
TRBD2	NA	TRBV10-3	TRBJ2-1	CAIRSRSGRAGDEQFF	TGTGCCATCAGATCCCGTAGCGGGAGGGCCGGGGATGAGCAGTTCTTC
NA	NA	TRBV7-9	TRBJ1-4	CASSQGSSEKLFF	TGTGCCAGCAGCCAGGGGTCGAGTGAAAAACTGTTTTTT
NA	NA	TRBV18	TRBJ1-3	CASSPLGASLGNTIYF	TGTGCCAGCTCACCACTCGGTGCTTCATTGGGAAACACCATATATTTT